This TCR beta chain was identified during a study of naive and memory T cell subsets. General study findings and limits: Over 90% of naive TCR sequences appeared only once, unlike memory subsets. Possibly reflecting memory cells re-expressing CD45RA, a few larger clonotypes occurred in naive repertoires, especially CD8.

In its sample, this clonotype was seen a few times. Its antigen is undetermined. The CDR3 is 13 amino acids. Trimming removed 4 bases from V and 2 bases from J, with 5 bases in between. An equimolar mix of two oligonucleotides served as the beta constant-region primer for TRBC1 and TRBC2. The ligated cDNA underwent four PCR rounds using SP2 and nested alpha and beta constant-region primers. TCRdb independently ran MiXCR on the UMI-ligation and nested PCR reads; one entry per CDR3 protein. The sample lists approximately 100,000 distinct CDR3 sequences, about 14% occurring once. The genes are TRBV12-3 or TRBV12-4 and TRBJ2-2; D is undetermined. Sequenced input: naive CD8+ T cells from blood. The clonotype was recovered from a human donor in good health. The CDR3 DNA follows: TGTGCCAGCAGTTGGAAAAACACCGGGGAGCTGTTTTTT. It specifies CASSWKNTGELFF.